Presented here are 15 T cell receptor beta chains from one specimen sequenced in a study of shared T cell receptors in the human thymus. Data came from immunoSEQ multiplex PCR; TCRdb stores just in-frame clones and leaves some out. The sample lists under 850,000 clones; 85% to 90% were seen once. The same sample was also used in a study of human thymus T cells.

Sequencing was performed on thymocytes. These receptors were collected from a boy in the first two years of life with a congenital heart defect.

The chain has TRBV4-1 and TRBJ2-3; TRBD1 might be the D (5 bases). CDR3 size: 17 residues. V was clipped by 0 bases and J by 0 bases, with 13 bases between them. Germline assignment: CDR1 MGHRA and CDR2 YSYEKL. Here the CDR3 reads CASSQEGAVISTDTQYF. As DNA, the CDR3 is TGCGCCAGCAGCCAAGAAGGGGCAGTGATTAGCACAGATACGCAGTATTTT.

The count of this clone is one. The chain has TRBV27 and TRBJ1-1; D is perhaps TRBD1 (5 bases). The germline V and J ends were trimmed by 2 bases and 3 bases, with 10 bases remaining between them. CDR1 is MNHEY, CDR2 SMNVEV, per germline (reference sequence). The CDR3 covers 14 residues. The CDR3 is CASSLRRADTEAFF. The DNA of the CDR3 is TGTGCCAGCAGTTTACGCAGGGCGGACACTGAAGCTTTCTTT.

This clone occurred once. The DNA for the CDR3 is TGTGCCAGCAGTTTATCCCCGGGGAGAGATAGCAATCAGCCCCAGCATTTT. Translated: CASSLSPGRDSNQPQHF. The chain combines TRBV27 with TRBJ1-5; D unclear. The V end lost 0 bases, the J end lost 0 bases, and 12 bases lay between the germline ends. The CDR3 contains 17 residues. Germline V gene sequence: CDR1 MNHEY, CDR2 SMNVEV (reference sequence).

J is TRBJ2-1 and V is TRBV5-6, with TRBD2 matching 8 bases. The germline gives CDR1 SGHDT, CDR2 YYEEEE. CDR3 size: 15 residues. Trimming cost V 0 bases and J 3 bases; bases outside gene matches: 2. CDR3 protein: CASSLGSGSYNEQFF. CDR3 nucleotides: TGTGCCAGCAGCTTGGGCAGCGGGAGCTACAATGAGCAGTTCTTC.

V usage is TRBV7-7 and J usage is TRBJ2-5; D is perhaps TRBD1 (6 bases). CDR3 size: 15 residues. V was cut by 7 bases and J by 7 bases, with 22 bases left in between. In germline, CDR1 is SSHAT, CDR2 FNYEAQ (reference sequence). The CDR3 reads CASTPPPGDTGTQYF. Here the CDR3 DNA reads TGTGCCAGCACCCCCCCTCCCGGGGACACGGGGACCCAGTACTTC.

The V gene is TRBV6-1, the J gene TRBJ1-1; D is uncertain. The CDR3 runs to 11 residues. V was trimmed by 3 bases and J by 10 bases, leaving 9 bases between them. Per the germline V gene, CDR1 is MNHNS and CDR2 is SASEGT. The CDR3 sequence: CASSDLDAAFF. In DNA form, the CDR3 reads TGTGCCAGCAGTGATCTAGATGCAGCTTTCTTT.

The V gene is TRBV12-5, the J gene TRBJ2-1; a weak D match, TRBD1 (6 bases). Germline CDR1 is LGHNT and CDR2 is FRNRAP. The germline V and J ends were trimmed by 0 bases and 9 bases, with 9 bases remaining between them. The CDR3 covers 13 residues. CDR3 coding DNA: TGTGCTAGTGGTTTGGTACAGGGTGGTGAGCAGTTCTTC. It is translated as CASGLVQGGEQFF.

The V gene is TRBV6-6, the J gene TRBJ2-5; D gene ambiguous. CDR3 length: 14 amino acids. Trimming left V 0 bases short and J 5 bases short, with 10 bases between. Per germline, CDR1 MNHNY and CDR2 SVGAGI (reference sequence). The CDR3 here is CASSYSIPRETQYF. DNA of the CDR3: TGTGCCAGCAGTTACTCGATCCCCCGGGAGACCCAGTACTTC.

This clone was observed a few times. This chain links TRBV14 with TRBJ2-1, with D possibly being TRBD2 (5 bases). The CDR3 contains 13 residues. Trimming stripped 2 bases from V and 9 bases from J, with 11 bases between. Per the germline V gene, CDR1 is SGHDN and CDR2 is FVKESK. The CDR3 DNA sequence: TGTGCCAGCAGCCAAAAAGAGGGATGTGAGCAGTTCTTC. Encoded protein: CASSQKEGCEQFF.

The chain is built from TRBV6-5 and TRBJ2-2; weak D call: TRBD1 (5 bases). Germline CDR1 is MNHEY and CDR2 is SVGAGI. The CDR3 is 15 amino acids. V lost 4 bases and J 4 bases, leaving 13 bases between the germline ends. The CDR3 sequence is CASSSRVMGTGELFF. In DNA form, the CDR3 reads TGTGCCAGCAGTTCCAGGGTGATGGGCACCGGGGAGCTGTTTTTT.

V and J are TRBV5-1 and TRBJ2-3; D is perhaps TRBD2 (5 bases). Trimming took 4 bases from V and 1 from J, leaving 16 bases between them. This CDR3 contains 16 residues. From germline, CDR1 is SGHRS and CDR2 YFSETQ. The CDR3 sequence: CASSTPGGGGTDTQYF. The CDR3 DNA reads TGCGCCAGCAGCACCCCGGGTGGAGGCGGCACAGATACGCAGTATTTT.

In its sample, this clone was seen once. The chain combines TRBV7-9 with TRBJ2-1; D is possibly TRBD2 (5 bases). Germline V CDR1 and CDR2: SEHNR, FQNEAQ (reference sequence). The CDR3 sequence is 17 residues long. The germline V and J ends were trimmed by 5 bases and 2 bases, with 19 bases remaining between them. CDR3 bases: TGTGCCAGCAGCGTAGAGCGGTCGAGCGGTCCCTACAATGAGCAGTTCTTC. It is translated as CASSVERSSGPYNEQFF.

V and J are TRBV18 and TRBJ1-2, with 7 bases lining up with TRBD1. The trim removed 0 bases at V and 0 bases at J, leaving 7 bases unmatched. The CDR3 length is 17 residues. The germline V gene has CDR1 KGHSH and CDR2 LQKENI. The chain's CDR3 is CASSPPGQTRANYGYTF. The CDR3 DNA is TGTGCCAGCTCACCACCGGGACAGACAAGGGCTAACTATGGCTACACCTTC.

This clone appeared a few times. This chain links TRBV7-9 with TRBJ2-2; maybe TRBD2 (7 bases). With 4 bases removed from V and 6 bases from J, the gap between germline ends came to 15 bases. The CDR3 runs to 15 residues. The V gene's germline CDR1 is SEHNR and CDR2 FQNEAQ (reference sequence). CDR3 DNA sequence: TGTGCCAGCAGCTCTGGGGGGGGCCCCCCCGGGGAGCTGTTTTTT. Amino acids: CASSSGGGPPGELFF. Drawing the rest from reference TRBV7-9 and TRBJ2-2, the complete variable domain is DTGVSQNPRHKITKRGQNVTFRCDPISEHNRLYWYRQTLGQGPEFLTYFQNEAQLEKSRLLSDRFSAERPKGSFSTLEIQRTEQGDSAMYLCASSSGGGPPGELFFGEGSRLTVL.

This clone was counted once. This CDR3 reads CASSSVASSYNEQFF. The CDR3 DNA follows: TGTGCCAGCAGCTCCGTAGCGAGCTCCTACAATGAGCAGTTCTTC. The chain couples TRBV5-4 to TRBJ2-1, with D possibly matching TRBD2 (5 bases). Germline V CDR1 and CDR2: SGHNT, YYREEE (reference sequence). V was trimmed by 3 bases and J by 0 bases, leaving 10 bases between them. CDR3 length: 15 amino acids. The full variable domain, in which reference TRBV5-4 and TRBJ2-1 provide the parts outside the CDR3, is ETGVTQSPTHLIKTRGQQVTLRCSSQSGHNTVSWYQQALGQGPQFIFQYYREEENGRGNFPPRFSGLQFPNYSSELNVNALELDDSALYLCASSSVASSYNEQFFGPGTRLTVL.